The 23 T cell receptor beta chains in this list originate from one sample, sequenced in a study of PD-1 blockade in classical Hodgkin lymphoma. The assay was immunoSEQ multiplex PCR, and TCRdb's table has in-frame clones only and misses some. The repertoire holds about 20,000 clones, with less than 75% as singletons. The time point is: cycle 4 day 1 (C4D1), after less than 7 weeks of nivolumab. Every patient experienced relapse after autologous stem cell transplantation, and brentuximab vedotin exposure varied. The input for sequencing was peripheral blood mononuclear cells (PBMCs), taken before the fourth cycle of nivolumab. The receptors come from a human donor with classical Hodgkin lymphoma.

The CDR3 protein is CASSIRPGLAGTYEQYF. The CDR3 DNA reads TGTGCCAGCAGCATTAGACCGGGACTAGCGGGGACATACGAGCAGTACTTC. The chain employs TRBV28 and TRBJ2-7, with 13 bases lining up with TRBD2. V dropped 6 bases and J dropped 4; count of bases not matched to a gene: 12. Looked up from germline, CDR1 is MDHEN and CDR2 is SYDVKM. The CDR3 has 17 residues.

V and J are TRBV27 and TRBJ2-1, with D unclear. The CDR3 is made up of 13 amino acids. The V gene lost 0 bases and the J gene lost 7 bases, with 7 bases spanning the gap. The germline CDR1 and CDR2 sequences are MNHEY and SMNVEV (reference sequence). CDR3 amino acids: CASSLSKRNEQFF. The CDR3 nucleotides read TGTGCCAGCAGTTTATCGAAGAGAAATGAGCAGTTCTTC.

The CDR3: CASSLTGGTEAFF. Here the CDR3 DNA reads TGTGCCAGCAGTCTTACAGGGGGCACTGAAGCTTTCTTT. V usage is TRBV6-5 and J usage is TRBJ1-1, with 8 bases identical to TRBD1. The CDR3 length is 13 residues. Germline V gene sequence: CDR1 MNHEY, CDR2 SVGAGI. V was clipped by 5 bases and J by 4 bases; unmatched bases: 3.

The CDR3 bases are TGCGCCAGCAGCCAAGCAATAAGGGCCTATGGCTACACCTTC. As protein: CASSQAIRAYGYTF. V usage is TRBV4-1 and J usage is TRBJ1-2; no clear D. CDR1 and CDR2 from the germline V gene are MGHRA and YSYEKL. This CDR3 comprises 14 residues. The ends were cut back, 1 base at V and 4 bases at J, with 10 bases in the middle.

This clone is deemed medium-sized. The chain carries TRBV6-5 and TRBJ1-2; a weak D match, TRBD1 (6 bases). The CDR3 covers 13 residues. Germline-derived CDR1 and CDR2 are MNHEY and SVGAGI. Trimming took 2 bases from V and 4 from J, leaving 8 bases between them. The chain's CDR3 is CASSYQTGYGYTF. CDR3 bases: TGTGCCAGCAGTTACCAGACAGGCTATGGCTACACCTTC.

This clone has just a few counts. The V gene is TRBV4-1, the J gene TRBJ2-7, with 9 bases matching TRBD1. CDR1 is MGHRA, CDR2 YSYEKL, per germline. This CDR3 spans 16 amino acids. V dropped 0 bases and J dropped 5; count of bases not matched to a gene: 8. The CDR3 spells CASSQDKDRGGHEQYF. The DNA of the CDR3 is TGCGCCAGCAGCCAAGATAAGGACAGGGGTGGCCACGAGCAGTACTTC.

Comments on this clone: A junction boundary mismatches the germline segment, possibly from a read error. The chain joins TRBV5-1 to TRBJ1-6; D remains ambiguous. The CDR3 covers 17 residues. Germline values: CDR1 SGHRS, CDR2 YFSETQ. This CDR3 reads CAGSLEWQSSYNSPLHF. The CDR3 bases are TGCGCCGGCAGCTTGGAGTGGCAGAGCTCCTATAATTCACCCCTCCACTTT.

This clone was detected a few times. The chain joins TRBV7-3 to TRBJ2-1, with 7 bases fitting TRBD2. The CDR3 consists of 16 residues. J gave up 6 bases and V 2 bases, and 10 bases lay outside the gene matches. Germline-derived CDR1 and CDR2 are SGHTA and FQGTGA. This CDR3 is CASSLVVGGGTNEQFF. DNA of the CDR3: TGTGCCAGCAGCTTAGTAGTCGGGGGAGGGACCAATGAGCAGTTCTTC.

The CDR3: CASSLESQSSYEQYF. In DNA form, the CDR3 reads TGTGCCAGCAGCTTAGAGTCACAGAGCTCCTACGAGCAGTACTTC. This chain uses TRBV7-6 with TRBJ2-7; D is ambiguous. V dropped 1 base and J dropped 0 bases, with 10 bases sitting between them. Germline V gives CDR1 SGHVS, CDR2 FNYEAQ. The CDR3 is made up of 15 amino acids.

This chain links TRBV7-3 with TRBJ2-1; TRBD2 matches 7 bases. Losses at the gene ends were 3 bases for V and 9 bases for J; bases not matched to a gene: 11. The CDR3 is 15 amino acids. CDR1 is SGHTA, CDR2 FQGTGA, per germline. The CDR3 coding sequence is TGTGCCAGCAGCTTCATCGGGGAGGGCCAGAGTGAGCAGTTCTTC. This translates into CASSFIGEGQSEQFF.

J is TRBJ2-5 and V is TRBV5-1; tentatively, D is TRBD1 (6 bases). The CDR3 totals 16 residues. Trimming left V 2 bases short and J 4 bases short, with 18 bases between. Germline CDR1 and CDR2: SGHRS and YFSETQ. The CDR3 loop reads CASSLEGSLGGETQYF. The CDR3 nucleotides read TGCGCCAGCAGCTTAGAGGGGTCCCTAGGGGGAGAGACCCAGTACTTC.

CDR3 protein: CAIAGASERGGGEQYF. In nucleotides, the CDR3 is TGTGCAATCGCCGGAGCTAGCGAGAGAGGGGGAGGCGAGCAGTACTTC. The chain employs TRBV2 and TRBJ2-7; D possibly matches TRBD1 or TRBD2 (6 bases each). There are 16 residues in the CDR3. The germline V gene has CDR1 SNHLY and CDR2 FYNNEI.

The rearrangement uses TRBV28 and TRBJ2-5; a weak D match, TRBD2 (5 bases). The CDR3 loop spans 14 amino acids. The germline V gene has CDR1 MDHEN and CDR2 SYDVKM. V was pared by 5 bases and J by 0 bases, with 10 bases between. CDR3 protein: CASSPTGYQETQYF. The DNA for the CDR3 is TGTGCCAGCAGTCCCACGGGATACCAAGAGACCCAGTACTTC.

The chain uses TRBV4-1 and TRBJ1-5, with D hard to call. CDR3 length: 16 residues. Germline V gene sequence: CDR1 MGHRA, CDR2 YSYEKL. V gave up 1 base and J gave up 3 bases, with 13 bases separating them. The CDR3 loop is CASSQAGGLDNQPQHF. CDR3 bases: TGCGCCAGCAGCCAAGCGGGCGGGCTTGACAATCAGCCCCAGCATTTT.

DNA for the CDR3: TGCAGCGTCGCCCGGGCCAGCGGGACCACCGGGGAGCTGTTTTTT. Its translation is CSVARASGTTGELFF. The chain carries TRBV29-1 and TRBJ2-2; 7 positions agree with TRBD2. V dropped 6 bases and J dropped 4; count of bases not matched to a gene: 11. The CDR3 sequence is 15 residues long. CDR1 SQVTM and CDR2 ANQGSEA come from the germline V gene.

This chain links TRBV6-1 with TRBJ2-7; D may match TRBD1 or TRBD2 (7 bases each). Germline CDR1 and CDR2: MNHNS and SASEGT. The CDR3 runs to 14 residues. The germline V and J ends were trimmed by 4 bases and 2 bases, with 12 bases remaining between them. The CDR3 reads CASSVRGGTYEQYF. The CDR3 DNA reads as TGTGCCAGCAGTGTCAGGGGGGGGACCTACGAGCAGTACTTC.

The V and J genes are TRBV7-9 and TRBJ2-1, with D possibly matching TRBD1 (6 bases). The V gene lost 5 bases and the J gene lost 7 bases, with 15 bases spanning the gap. The germline gives CDR1 SEHNR, CDR2 FQNEAQ (reference sequence). The CDR3 totals 14 residues. This chain's CDR3 is CASSPDRYMNEQFF. DNA of the CDR3: TGTGCCAGCAGCCCCGACAGGTACATGAATGAGCAGTTCTTC.

This clone was picked up a small number of times. This chain uses TRBV18 with TRBJ2-1; TRBD1 aligns across 9 bases. Looked up from germline, CDR1 is KGHSH and CDR2 is LQKENI. V lost 0 bases and J lost 5; bases outside the gene matches: 14. The CDR3 has 19 residues. The CDR3 DNA reads as TGTGCCAGCTCACCACCGATATACACCGGGACAGGGATCGACAATGAGCAGTTCTTC. It specifies CASSPPIYTGTGIDNEQFF. The complete variable domain, with remaining parts taken from reference TRBV18 and TRBJ2-1, reads NAGVMQNPRHLVRRRGQEARLRCSPMKGHSHVYWYRQLPEEGLKFMVYLQKENIIDESGMPKERFSAEFPKEGPSILRIQQVVRGDSAAYFCASSPPIYTGTGIDNEQFFGPGTRLTVL.

V and J are TRBV27 and TRBJ2-5; tentative D call: TRBD2 (5 bases). The V end was cut by 5 bases, the J end by 2 bases, with 12 bases between. CDR3 length: 14 residues. Germline CDR1 and CDR2: MNHEY and SMNVEV (reference sequence). CDR3 loop: CASSPTRTQETQYF. Written as DNA, the CDR3 is TGTGCCAGCAGTCCCACGCGGACTCAAGAGACCCAGTACTTC.

This clone rates as medium-sized. J is TRBJ1-5 and V is TRBV7-8; D possibly corresponds to TRBD1 (6 bases). Germline-derived CDR1 and CDR2 are SGHVS and FQNEAQ. Between the trimmed V and J ends, which lost 1 base and 7 bases, there was a span of 11 bases. This CDR3 comprises 14 residues. The CDR3 nucleotides are TGTGCCAGCAGCTTAGGGGGGGCGAAACAGCCCCAGCATTTT. It codes for CASSLGGAKQPQHF.

The chain carries TRBV6-5 and TRBJ1-4; D not resolved. This CDR3 is built from 13 residues. The V and J ends lost 2 bases and 0 bases respectively, with 1 base between them. The V gene's germline CDR1 is MNHEY and CDR2 SVGAGI. The CDR3 DNA follows: TGTGCCAGCAGTTACACAACTAATGAAAAACTGTTTTTT. Protein sequence: CASSYTTNEKLFF.

To note about this clone: Other DNA sequences in the sample encode the same CDR3. The chain has TRBV7-5 and TRBJ2-1; the D call TRBD2 from the table was never checked on the DNA. TRBV7-5 is marked as a pseudogene. The CDR3 loop spans 18 amino acids. The DNA of the CDR3 is TGTGCCAGAAGCTTTCGCGGGGGCTTGGGGCGGTCCTACAATGAGCAGTTCTTC. This translates into CARSFRGGLGRSYNEQFF.

With respect to this clone: The same CDR3 also results from other DNA sequences found in this sample. This chain connects TRBV9 to TRBJ2-3; D gene unclear. The V gene's germline CDR1 is SGDLS and CDR2 YYNGEE. The CDR3 extends over 15 amino acids. Trimming removed 2 bases from V and 0 bases from J, with 10 bases in between. For the CDR3, the DNA is TGTGCCAGCAGCGTCTCCGGAACTAGCACAGATACGCAGTATTTT. Encoded protein: CASSVSGTSTDTQYF.